The 30 T cell receptor beta chains listed next were all sequenced from one sample in a study of blood T cell repertoires in COVID-19. Here immunoSEQ multiplex PCR was the method, and the copy in TCRdb shows in-frame clones only, minus some. The table has over 250,000 clones, approximately 91% seen once. The sample was peripheral blood. The receptors were gathered from a man aged 50 to 60 with acute or convalescent COVID-19.

The rearrangement links TRBV7-2 to TRBJ2-7; 8 bases are a match to TRBD2. CDR1 is SGHTA, CDR2 FQGNSA, per germline. The length of the CDR3 is 15 residues. V shed 5 bases, J shed 4 bases, and the junction held 10 bases outside the gene matches. Here the CDR3 DNA reads TGTGCCAGCAGCCCCGGGGGAGCGGGGGATTACGAGCAGTACTTC. Translated: CASSPGGAGDYEQYF.

The chain links TRBV2 to TRBJ2-5; 7 bases align to TRBD1. CDR1 SNHLY and CDR2 FYNNEI come from the germline V gene. This CDR3 has 16 amino acids. The trim removed 2 bases at V and 5 bases at J, leaving 11 bases unmatched. The CDR3 sequence: CASSETRAGGRETQYF. CDR3 in DNA: TGTGCCAGCAGTGAAACGCGGGCAGGGGGTCGGGAGACCCAGTACTTC.

The chain couples TRBV23-1 to TRBJ2-7, with no clear D. TRBV23-1 is an ORF, and what it does is uncertain. Between the trimmed V and J ends, which lost 0 bases and 3 bases, there was a span of 12 bases. The length of the CDR3 is 15 residues. The CDR3 DNA reads as TGCGCCAGCAGTCAATCCTGGCAGGTCGGCTACGAGCAGTACTTC. This codes for CASSQSWQVGYEQYF.

The chain joins TRBV2 to TRBJ1-5; maybe TRBD1 (5 bases). The CDR3 spans 14 residues. In germline, CDR1 is SNHLY, CDR2 FYNNEI. V was pared by 4 bases and J by 5 bases, with 12 bases between. The chain's CDR3 is CASSGRGRDQPQHF. DNA for the CDR3: TGTGCCAGCAGTGGAAGGGGCCGGGATCAGCCCCAGCATTTT. Full variable domain (remainder filled in from reference TRBV2 and TRBJ1-5): EPEVTQTPSHQVTQMGQEVILRCVPISNHLYFYWYRQILGQKVEFLVSFYNNEISEKSEIFDDQFSVERPDGSNFTLKIRSTKLEDSAMYFCASSGRGRDQPQHFGDGTRLSIL.

J is TRBJ2-5 and V is TRBV25-1; 8 nucleotides match TRBD1. This CDR3 has 13 residues. Looked up from germline, CDR1 is MGHDK and CDR2 is SYGVNS. V was clipped by 9 bases and J by 5 bases; unmatched bases: 8. DNA of the CDR3: TGTGCCAGTCATCAGGGGGCGCGGGAGACCCAGTACTTC. Translation: CASHQGARETQYF.

The DNA for the CDR3 is TGCGCCAGCAGTGAGTCGATGGTCCCGGGACTAAGCACCGGGGAGCTGTTTTTT. Translation: CASSESMVPGLSTGELFF. The chain combines TRBV10-1 with TRBJ2-2; 7 positions agree with TRBD2. V lost 0 bases to trimming and J lost 4 bases; unmatched junction nucleotides: 11. CDR3 size: 18 residues. Germline V gene sequence: CDR1 WNHNN, CDR2 SYGVQD (reference sequence).

The chain uses TRBV5-1 and TRBJ2-2, with TRBD1 matching 9 bases. Losses at the gene ends were 3 bases for V and 5 bases for J; bases not matched to a gene: 11. The germline gives CDR1 SGHRS, CDR2 YFSETQ. This CDR3 region has 17 residues. The CDR3 region is CASSSLRQGDFTGELFF. CDR3 DNA: TGCGCCAGCAGCTCCCTTAGACAGGGGGATTTTACCGGGGAGCTGTTTTTT. Using reference TRBV5-1 and TRBJ2-2 for the parts outside the CDR3, the full variable domain is KAGVTQTPRYLIKTRGQQVTLSCSPISGHRSVSWYQQTPGQGLQFLFEYFSETQRNKGNFPGRFSGRQFSNSRSEMNVSTLELGDSALYLCASSSLRQGDFTGELFFGEGSRLTVL.

This chain connects TRBV2 to TRBJ1-1; D possibly corresponds to TRBD1 (6 bases). The CDR3 runs to 13 residues. Germline CDR1 reads SNHLY; CDR2 reads FYNNEI. V gave up 7 bases and J gave up 2 bases, with 11 bases separating them. CDR3 bases: TGTGCCAGCAACAGGGTTGACAACACTGAAGCTTTCTTT. As protein: CASNRVDNTEAFF.

The chain employs TRBV10-3 and TRBJ2-1; D might be TRBD2 (6 bases). V was pared by 6 bases and J by 4 bases, with 16 bases between. Germline CDR1 reads ENHRY; CDR2 reads SYGVKD. CDR3 length equals 15 residues. CDR3 residues: CAISGVGGIYNEQFF. CDR3 nucleotides: TGTGCCATCAGCGGCGTGGGGGGTATTTACAATGAGCAGTTCTTC.

V is TRBV15 and J is TRBJ2-5; TRBD2 matches at 9 bases. Germline trimming cut 1 base from V and 5 bases from J; bases unmatched to any gene: 8. This CDR3 region has 16 residues. Germline assignment: CDR1 LNHNV and CDR2 YYDKDF (reference sequence). Here the CDR3 DNA reads TGTGCCACCAGCAGAGGTCGGTCTAGCGGGGCGGAGACCCAGTACTTC. Its translation: CATSRGRSSGAETQYF.

This sequence joins TRBV12-3 or TRBV12-4 and TRBJ2-2; D may be TRBD2 (5 bases). This CDR3 has 13 amino acids. V lost 6 bases, J lost 3 bases, and 8 bases lay in between. The CDR3 DNA follows: TGTGCCAGCAGGACGAGGGACACCGGGGAGCTGTTTTTT. This codes for CASRTRDTGELFF.

The chain couples TRBV7-8 to TRBJ2-7, with 7 bases aligning to TRBD2. CDR3 size: 15 residues. The V and J ends lost 2 bases and 7 bases, in that order; junction bases with no gene match: 11. Germline V gene sequence: CDR1 SGHVS, CDR2 FQNEAQ. CDR3 region: CASSLTGLAVLEQYF. The CDR3 DNA sequence: TGTGCCAGCAGCTTAACCGGGCTAGCGGTGTTGGAGCAGTACTTC.

V and J are TRBV4-2 and TRBJ2-3; 14 bases match TRBD2. This CDR3 has 17 amino acids. Per the germline V gene, CDR1 is LGHNA and CDR2 is YNFKEQ. V gave up 1 base and J gave up 2 bases; unmatched junction bases: 2. The CDR3 loop is CASSQGTSGGLTDTQYF. CDR3 nucleotides: TGTGCCAGCAGCCAAGGGACTAGCGGGGGGCTCACAGATACGCAGTATTTT.

The chain couples TRBV5-1 to TRBJ2-3; D uncertain. The CDR3 is 12 residues long. V lost 3 bases to trimming and J lost 2 bases, with 4 bases between them. The V gene's germline CDR1 is SGHRS and CDR2 YFSETQ. The CDR3 is CASSSLTDTQYF. CDR3 coding DNA: TGCGCCAGCAGCTCCCTCACAGATACGCAGTATTTT.

The J gene is TRBJ1-3, the V gene TRBV21-1; the table gives TRBD1 as D, unverified against the DNA. TRBV21-1 counts as a pseudogene. This CDR3 contains 17 residues. The CDR3 coding sequence is TGTGCCAGCAGCAAAGAAGGACACCGCATCTCTGGAAACACCATATATTTT. Translating gives CASSKEGHRISGNTIYF.

Here the CDR3 DNA reads TGTGCCAGCAGTGAATCGGGGGACCTATCGAACACCGGGGAGCTGTTTTTT. Protein product: CASSESGDLSNTGELFF. The V gene is TRBV2, the J gene TRBJ2-2; tentatively, D is TRBD2 (6 bases). Germline V CDR1 and CDR2: SNHLY, FYNNEI. V was trimmed by 2 bases and J by 0 bases, leaving 13 bases between them. The CDR3 runs to 17 residues.

The chain joins TRBV9 to TRBJ2-3, with D tentatively TRBD2 (6 bases). The CDR3 sequence is 15 residues long. The ends were cut back, 4 bases at V and 4 bases at J, with 16 bases in the middle. Per the germline V gene, CDR1 is SGDLS and CDR2 is YYNGEE. CDR3 amino acids: CASSPTMGGPDTQYF. CDR3 nucleotide sequence: TGTGCCAGCAGCCCCACCATGGGAGGCCCAGATACGCAGTATTTT.

DNA for the CDR3: TGTGCCAGCGGGACAGAGTACAATGAGCAGTTCTTC. The encoded protein is CASGTEYNEQFF. The rearrangement joins TRBV2 to TRBJ2-1; 7 bases are a match to TRBD1. Trimming cost V 8 bases and J 4 bases; bases outside gene matches: 2. Germline-derived CDR1 and CDR2 are SNHLY and FYNNEI. CDR3 length: 12 residues.

The CDR3 nucleotides are TGTGCCAGCAGTACCAGGGGGCGCATAGATACGCAGTATTTT. Amino acids: CASSTRGRIDTQYF. The rearrangement uses TRBV27 and TRBJ2-3, with TRBD1 matching over 8 bases. Germline V gives CDR1 MNHEY, CDR2 SMNVEV (reference sequence). V trimming: 5 bases; J trimming: 5 bases; junction bases outside the gene matches: 6. This CDR3 is 14 amino acids long.

The chain uses TRBV6-5 and TRBJ2-7; 7 positions match TRBD1. V trimming: 4 bases; J trimming: 0 bases; junction bases outside the gene matches: 3. The CDR3 is made up of 14 amino acids. The germline gives CDR1 MNHEY, CDR2 SVGAGI. CDR3 sequence reads: CASSSDRLSYEQYF. The DNA of the CDR3 is TGTGCCAGCAGTTCGGACAGGCTCTCCTACGAGCAGTACTTC.

V and J are TRBV7-3 and TRBJ1-1, with D maybe TRBD1 (5 bases). Trimming pared 3 bases from V and 7 bases from J, leaving 24 bases between. Germline CDR1 and CDR2: SGHTA and FQGTGA. The CDR3 extends over 17 amino acids. The CDR3, as DNA: TGTGCCAGCAGCTTGACCGGGGGGTTAGGAGGATTGGGTGAAGCTTTCTTT. Translation: CASSLTGGLGGLGEAFF.

This chain uses TRBV24-1 with TRBJ2-5; TRBD1 aligns across 8 bases. This CDR3 spans 15 amino acids. The J segment lost 0 bases and the V segment lost 5 bases, leaving 4 bases of the junction unmatched. Germline V gene sequence: CDR1 KGHDR, CDR2 SFDVKD. CDR3 nucleotides: TGTGCCACCAGTGTTGGGACAGGTCACCAAGAGACCCAGTACTTC. It specifies CATSVGTGHQETQYF.

This chain uses TRBV5-4 with TRBJ2-1, with D perhaps matching TRBD2 (6 bases). Germline V gene lookup returns CDR1 SGHNT and CDR2 YYREEE (reference sequence). V was trimmed by 0 bases and J by 5 bases, leaving 15 bases between them. The CDR3 sequence is 16 residues long. The CDR3 DNA is TGTGCCAGCAGCTTGGCCGGGACTCGCCCCCACAATGAGCAGTTCTTC. It codes for CASSLAGTRPHNEQFF.

The V gene is TRBV3-1 (or the pseudogene TRBV3-2), the J gene TRBJ1-1, with D possibly being TRBD1 (6 bases). This CDR3 is 15 amino acids long. Germline lookup yields CDR1 LGHDT and CDR2 YNNKEL (reference sequence). V shed 4 bases and J shed 3 bases, with 15 bases lying between them. The DNA for the CDR3 is TGTGCCAGCAGCCTTTCAGGGGAGGGGGACACTGAAGCTTTCTTT. Translated: CASSLSGEGDTEAFF.

This chain connects TRBV30 to TRBJ2-4, with D unclear. The V end lost 2 bases, the J end lost 0 bases, and 8 bases lay between the germline ends. The germline V gene encodes CDR1 GTSNPN and CDR2 SVGIG (reference sequence). This CDR3 is built from 14 residues. CDR3 loop: CAWSPLRAKNIQYF. Written as DNA, the CDR3 is TGTGCCTGGAGTCCTCTTAGAGCCAAAAACATTCAGTACTTC.

The chain uses TRBV5-4 and TRBJ2-3; D possibly corresponds to TRBD2 (5 bases). Trimming stripped 5 bases from V and 9 bases from J, with 16 bases between. The CDR3 is 13 residues long. Germline lookup yields CDR1 SGHNT and CDR2 YYREEE (reference sequence). The CDR3 loop is CASRGREYDTQYF. CDR3 nucleotides: TGTGCCAGCAGAGGACGGGAATATGACACGCAGTATTTT. The whole variable domain, remainder taken from reference TRBV5-4 and TRBJ2-3, is ETGVTQSPTHLIKTRGQQVTLRCSSQSGHNTVSWYQQALGQGPQFIFQYYREEENGRGNFPPRFSGLQFPNYSSELNVNALELDDSALYLCASRGREYDTQYFGPGTRLTVL.

V usage is TRBV2 and J usage is TRBJ2-5, with 8 nucleotides matching TRBD2. The CDR3 has 13 residues. Germline-derived CDR1 and CDR2 are SNHLY and FYNNEI. The V gene end was trimmed by 4 bases and the J gene end by 3 bases; junction bases not matched to a gene: 1. The CDR3 coding sequence is TGTGCCAGCAGTGGTAGCGGGGAAGAGACCCAGTACTTC. Its translation is CASSGSGEETQYF. Looking up the rest from reference TRBV2 and TRBJ2-5 gives the full variable domain: EPEVTQTPSHQVTQMGQEVILRCVPISNHLYFYWYRQILGQKVEFLVSFYNNEISEKSEIFDDQFSVERPDGSNFTLKIRSTKLEDSAMYFCASSGSGEETQYFGPGTRLLVL.

The V and J genes are TRBV7-3 and TRBJ2-5, with 11 bases matching TRBD2. CDR3 length: 20 amino acids. Trimming at V came to 5 bases and at J to 2 bases, leaving 19 bases not matched to a gene. CDR1 SGHTA and CDR2 FQGTGA come from the germline V gene. The CDR3 DNA reads TGTGCCAGCAGCCCGGGCCTACTAGCGGGGGCCCGAGACCGACAAGAGACCCAGTACTTC. Amino acid sequence: CASSPGLLAGARDRQETQYF.

The CDR3 sequence: CASSLESGGAHEQFF. The CDR3 coding sequence is TGCGCCAGCAGCTTGGAGAGCGGGGGGGCGCATGAGCAGTTCTTC. V and J are TRBV5-1 and TRBJ2-1; 10 bases align to TRBD2. Germline CDR1 and CDR2: SGHRS and YFSETQ. After removal of 0 bases from V and 8 bases from J, the junction contained 5 bases not matched to a gene. The length of the CDR3 is 15 residues. The full variable domain, its missing parts supplied by reference TRBV5-1 and TRBJ2-1, is KAGVTQTPRYLIKTRGQQVTLSCSPISGHRSVSWYQQTPGQGLQFLFEYFSETQRNKGNFPGRFSGRQFSNSRSEMNVSTLELGDSALYLCASSLESGGAHEQFFGPGTRLTVL.

The chain carries TRBV5-6 and TRBJ2-1, with TRBD2 matching 7 bases. Germline V gives CDR1 SGHDT, CDR2 YYEEEE. The CDR3 totals 15 residues. J lost 0 bases, V lost 6 bases, and 6 bases had no gene match. The CDR3 bases are TGTGCCAGCACCACGGGACTAAGCTCCTACAATGAGCAGTTCTTC. It yields the protein CASTTGLSSYNEQFF.